This T cell receptor (beta chain) was captured by sequencing in a study of shared clonotypes between healthy human individuals. Deep was the level used in running the assay. The protocol was immunoSEQ multiplex PCR, while the TCRdb copy is restricted to in-frame clones and leaves out a portion. The sample holds over 95,000 clones, more than 45% seen once. Germline assignment: CDR1 SGHAT and CDR2 FQNNGV. V lost 5 bases and J lost 2, with 6 bases in between. The CDR3 consists of 13 residues. This chain links TRBV11-2 with TRBJ1-4; D ambiguous. The sample was PBMCs. The clonotype was recovered from a woman aged 35 to 49 in good health. Some clones in this sample may be carry-over from other donors' samples. The CDR3 bases are TGTGCCAGCAGCCCCTCCACTAATGAAAAACTGTTTTTT. It codes for CASSPSTNEKLFF.